One and the same sample provided the 10 T cell receptor beta chains below, sequenced in a study of T cells in Graves' hyperthyroidism and ophthalmopathy. Regions amplified from RNA transcripts were the TCR beta CDR3 regions. In the first-round RT-PCR of the TCR CDR3, the HTBI primer set was used. TCRdb used MiXCR to reprocess the multiplex PCR reads, holding one entry per CDR3 protein. The sample holds roughly 500,000 distinct CDR3 sequences, 40% to 55% seen once. The material sequenced was peripheral blood or thyroid tissue (not recorded which). These receptor sequences come from an adult woman with Graves' disease, either hyperthyroidism or ophthalmopathy (not recorded which).

This clonotype was observed once. V gene TRBV15 combines with J gene TRBJ2-5; D is undetermined. Germline V gives CDR1 LNHNV, CDR2 YYDKDF (reference sequence). The CDR3 covers 15 residues. Trimming took off 3 bases at V and 4 bases at J, with 15 bases between the two ends. CDR3 sequence: CATSSPLNSGETQYF. DNA of the CDR3: TGTGCCACCAGCAGCCCCCTTAATTCGGGAGAGACCCAGTACTTC.

The chain employs TRBV15 and TRBJ2-5; the D gene is possibly TRBD2 (6 bases). The CDR3 has 15 residues. CDR1 is LNHNV, CDR2 YYDKDF, per germline (reference sequence). Trimming took off 0 bases at V and 4 bases at J, with 12 bases between the two ends. The CDR3 here is CATSRESGVRETQYF. The CDR3 DNA sequence: TGTGCCACCAGCAGAGAGTCGGGAGTGCGAGAGACCCAGTACTTC.

The J gene is TRBJ1-2, the V gene TRBV3-1; possible D gene TRBD1, 6 bases. The CDR3 length is 14 residues. V was trimmed by 4 bases and J by 5 bases, leaving 14 bases between them. CDR1 is LGHDT, CDR2 YNNKEL, per germline (reference sequence). CDR3 loop: CASSLDSKGYGYTF. The CDR3 DNA reads TGTGCCAGCAGCCTGGACAGTAAAGGGTATGGCTACACCTTC.

This clonotype was recorded at least ten times. The chain uses TRBV10-3 and TRBJ1-1; D ambiguous. Germline CDR1 ENHRY, CDR2 SYGVKD. This CDR3 has 13 amino acids. Trimming took 0 bases from V and 4 from J, leaving 6 bases between them. DNA of the CDR3: TGTGCCATCAGTGAGTCCGGAGGCACTGAAGCTTTCTTT. This encodes CAISESGGTEAFF.

On this clonotype: Sequence at one end of the junction differs from germline and may be a read error. The chain has TRBV10-2 and TRBJ2-7; 7 nucleotides align to TRBD1. Germline V CDR1 and CDR2: WSHSY, SAAADI. The CDR3 runs 14 residues. The CDR3 DNA is TGTGCCAGCAGCACCGGACAGGTATCCTACGAGCAGTACTTC. Translating gives CASSTGQVSYEQYF.

J is TRBJ2-7 and V is TRBV14; possibly TRBD2 for D (6 bases). The V gene's germline CDR1 is SGHDN and CDR2 FVKESK. This CDR3 region has 15 residues. V gave up 2 bases and J gave up 5 bases, with 16 bases separating them. CDR3 DNA sequence: TGTGCCAGCAGCCAATGGGAGGTCAGGGACCACGAGCAGTACTTC. Translation: CASSQWEVRDHEQYF.

This clonotype was detected only a few times. The chain joins TRBV24-1 to TRBJ2-7; 8 nucleotides agree with TRBD1. The V segment lost 2 bases and the J segment 1 base; nucleotides outside the gene matches: 3. The CDR3 loop spans 15 amino acids. Germline V CDR1 and CDR2: KGHDR, SFDVKD. This chain's CDR3 is CATSDSGQGSYEQYF. CDR3 nucleotide sequence: TGTGCCACCAGTGATTCCGGACAGGGTTCCTACGAGCAGTACTTC.

The chain couples TRBV12-3 or TRBV12-4 to TRBJ2-7; 11 bases are shared with TRBD1. CDR3 length: 18 amino acids. V shed 6 bases and J 0 bases; nucleotides not matched to a gene: 13. CDR3 protein: CASSLTFGTGGSSYEQYF. The CDR3 coding sequence is TGTGCCAGCAGCCTCACCTTCGGGACAGGGGGGAGCTCCTACGAGCAGTACTTC.

The V and J genes are TRBV27 and TRBJ1-5, with 7 bases fitting TRBD1. With V trimmed by 6 bases and J by 3 bases, 5 bases remained unmatched. CDR1 and CDR2 from the germline V gene are MNHEY and SMNVEV (reference sequence). The CDR3 runs to 14 residues. CDR3 sequence: CASRRTGLNQPQHF. The CDR3, as DNA: TGTGCCAGCAGACGGACAGGTCTCAATCAGCCCCAGCATTTT.

This clonotype was detected only a few times. The rearrangement links TRBV10-3 to TRBJ1-5; possible D gene TRBD1, 5 bases. V dropped 4 bases and J dropped 9 bases, with 16 bases sitting between them. The germline CDR1 and CDR2 sequences are ENHRY and SYGVKD. The CDR3 contains 14 residues. The CDR3 DNA sequence: TGTGCCATCAGTGGGGACCTTAGGAGGACGCCCCAGCATTTT. Translated: CAISGDLRRTPQHF.